Sequencing of this T cell receptor (beta chain) was carried out in a study of blood T cell repertoires in COVID-19 (dated by TCRdb to the early 2020s). Context from the whole study: Samples covering the acute and convalescent phases of COVID-19 were provided by collaborators in the United States, Italy and Spain. The material from the prospective study consisted of cDNA or gDNA derived from T cells, B-cell-depleted T cells, or PBMCs. Subjects who had been exposed to COVID-19, were actively infected with it, or had recovered from it provided the deeply sampled blood TCRbeta repertoires that made up the dataset. The repertoires were made available in a free public database intended to serve as a resource for research on the immune response to SARS-CoV-2. The samples were drawn from the first 160 participants of the ongoing ImmuneRACE study and from more than 1,000 subjects provided by 6 global collaborators. The sample metadata nearly always contained a de-identified subject ID, COVID-19 status, age in years and sex. Where available, HLA class I and class II types were taken from metadata supplied by the sample provider and were not determined by assay-based typing.

A note on this clone: This receptor's antigen is unknown. Base qualities were left out, and no much larger clone turns up one base away.

Overall study results and their limits: How much clinical and demographic metadata was included differed by source and by participant, and the metadata was provided uncurated.

V is reduced by 6 bases and J by 9 bases, leaving a spacing of 18 bases between them. CDR1 and CDR2, per the germline V gene, are MNHEY and SVGAGI. Inclusive of the bounding cysteine and phenylalanine, the CDR3 is 15 residues long. Just the 45-base CDR3 DNA is kept, in frame starting at base 1. Participants in the prospective study were aged roughly 18 to 100 years, lived in 24 United States geographic areas, and enrolled through a virtual design. Cohort assignment in the prospective study relied on participant-reported clinical history from a screening survey and a study questionnaire. Each participant in the prospective study had whole blood, serum and a nasopharyngeal or oropharyngeal swab collected by mobile phlebotomists. Over a roughly two-month period, participants in the prospective study had the option of providing additional blood draws and questionnaires. Before DNA extraction, prospective study blood samples were shipped either frozen or at room temperature.

TCRbeta CDR3 regions were amplified from genomic DNA using the immunoSEQ Assay, a bias-controlled multiplex PCR. Regarding the original processing steps: The number of nucleated cells in each sample was estimated from the amplification of reference gene primers within the assay. Sequence reads were collapsed and filtered to measure the absolute abundance of every unique TCRbeta CDR3 rearrangement. For each sample, productive Simpson clonality was calculated as the square root of Simpson's diversity index over productive rearrangements. Imported from immuneACCESS, the table was reduced by TCRdb to in-frame sequences with V and J called. These copies leave out some clones; in studies compared against another copy, an unresolved V gene accounts for under half, and the cause of the remainder is not known. That table is the source of V, J and clone size, and D and trimming were worked out from the DNA. The sample yields approximately 210,000 clones; roughly 77% were counted once. Clones ranked in the top ten supply 17% of the sample.

This sequence was found in a woman aged 45-59 years with acute COVID-19. The chain is made from TRBV6-5 and TRBJ1-6, with no confident D gene call. Sequencing was carried out using PBMCs or T cells enriched from blood (not recorded which). The DNA sequence is TGTGCCAGCAGAGACGTCTACGGGTCTATTTCACCCCTCCACTTT. The translation is CASRDVYGSISPLHF.